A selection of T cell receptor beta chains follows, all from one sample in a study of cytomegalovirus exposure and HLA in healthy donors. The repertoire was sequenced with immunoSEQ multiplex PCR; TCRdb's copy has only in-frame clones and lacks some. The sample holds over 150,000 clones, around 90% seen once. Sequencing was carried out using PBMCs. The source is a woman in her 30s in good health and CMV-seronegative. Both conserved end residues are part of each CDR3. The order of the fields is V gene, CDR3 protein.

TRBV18 CASSPYGTEYEQYF
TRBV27 CASSLGAGPNQPQHF
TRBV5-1 CASSFTGTGNDEQFF
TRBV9 CASSVGGGFATNEKLFF
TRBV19 CASQNPTGASSPLHF
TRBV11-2 CASSFKTGSGNTGELFF
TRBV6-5 CASSPSSGSYNEQFF
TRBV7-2 CASALGGAINEQFF
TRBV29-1 CSGQTGGEGEAFF
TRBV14 CASSQYQGARDEQYF
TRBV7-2 CASSTTRGTEAFF
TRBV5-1 CASSYTGNTEAFF
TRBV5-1 CASSWIGTGLSNSPLHF
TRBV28 CASSLQGYSNQPQHF
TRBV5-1 CASSLGSSEETQYF
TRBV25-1 CASSEEGDRGLYNEQFF
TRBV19 CASSFWDRDSYEQYF
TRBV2 CASTVGTAASGNTIYF
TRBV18 CASSPPSPRAEAFF
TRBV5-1 CASAGGVTGLPYEQYF
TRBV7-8 CASSSDREQPQHF
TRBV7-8 CASSSRTSGRVSSYNEQFF
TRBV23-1 CASSRVLHRSSYNEQFF
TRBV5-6 CASSLGQGWETQYF
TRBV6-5 CASDQGGEQYF
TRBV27 CATPGGGKYF
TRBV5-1 CASGRTGGSPNTEAFF
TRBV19 CASSIGGRAGADTQYF
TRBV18 CASSPRSPASYEQYF
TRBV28 CASSFRTPQETQYF
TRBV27 CASWEVASGNNEQFF
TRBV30 CAWSRTSGNEQYF
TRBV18 CASSAGTDYEQYF
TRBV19 CASSARTAGTDTQYF
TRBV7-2 CASSRLEGPNQPQHF
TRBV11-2 CASSLRGGLTGELFF
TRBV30 CAWSRDTQYF
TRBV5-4 CASSLGGSGGTEAFF
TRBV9 CASSEDSSYEQYF
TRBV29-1 CSVEPGSPGSFQETQYF
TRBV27 CASKTGGPLHF
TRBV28 CASEFSGGDYNEQFF
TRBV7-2 CASSAQTGGGTEAFF